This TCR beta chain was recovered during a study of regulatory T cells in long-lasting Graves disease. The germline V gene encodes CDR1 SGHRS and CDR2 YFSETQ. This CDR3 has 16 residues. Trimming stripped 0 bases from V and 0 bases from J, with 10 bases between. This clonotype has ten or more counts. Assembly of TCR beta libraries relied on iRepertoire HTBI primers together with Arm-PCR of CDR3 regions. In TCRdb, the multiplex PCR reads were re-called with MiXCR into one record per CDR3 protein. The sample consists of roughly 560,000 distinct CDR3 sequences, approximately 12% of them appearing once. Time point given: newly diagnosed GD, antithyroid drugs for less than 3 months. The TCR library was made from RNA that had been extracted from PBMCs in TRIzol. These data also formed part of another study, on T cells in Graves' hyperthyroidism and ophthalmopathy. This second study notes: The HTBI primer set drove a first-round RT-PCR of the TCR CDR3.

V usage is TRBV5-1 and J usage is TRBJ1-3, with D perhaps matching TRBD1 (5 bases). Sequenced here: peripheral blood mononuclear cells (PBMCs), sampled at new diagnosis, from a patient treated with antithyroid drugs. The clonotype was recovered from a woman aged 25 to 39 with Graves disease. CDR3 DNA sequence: TGCGCCAGCAGCTTGGAACAGGCCATCTCTGGAAACACCATATATTTT. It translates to CASSLEQAISGNTIYF.